This T cell receptor beta chain was recovered during a study of cytomegalovirus exposure and HLA in healthy donors. Looking at the study overall: A previous analysis identified 100 million to 120 million unique TCR beta sequences derived from about 180 million T cells. Early on, a data release was issued that held 65 million to 100 million unique TCRs from HLA-typed donors.

The length of the CDR3 is 15 residues. Germline CDR1 MNHEY, CDR2 SVGAGI. The ends lost 6 bases at V and 3 bases at J; junction bases unmatched: 5. The PCR made use of 60 Vbeta and 13 Jbeta primers. This table comes from immunoSEQ multiplex PCR, and its TCRdb copy is limited to in-frame clones, with some not included. The sample carries 150,000 to 200,000 clones, roughly 87% recorded once. Sequenced: PBMCs. The V call is TRBV6-5, the J call TRBJ1-2; 12 bases line up with TRBD1. The TCR was taken from a girl less than two years old in good health and CMV-seronegative. The CDR3 spells CASRPGQGAHYGYTF. The DNA for the CDR3 is TGTGCCAGCAGGCCGGGACAGGGGGCTCACTATGGCTACACCTTC.